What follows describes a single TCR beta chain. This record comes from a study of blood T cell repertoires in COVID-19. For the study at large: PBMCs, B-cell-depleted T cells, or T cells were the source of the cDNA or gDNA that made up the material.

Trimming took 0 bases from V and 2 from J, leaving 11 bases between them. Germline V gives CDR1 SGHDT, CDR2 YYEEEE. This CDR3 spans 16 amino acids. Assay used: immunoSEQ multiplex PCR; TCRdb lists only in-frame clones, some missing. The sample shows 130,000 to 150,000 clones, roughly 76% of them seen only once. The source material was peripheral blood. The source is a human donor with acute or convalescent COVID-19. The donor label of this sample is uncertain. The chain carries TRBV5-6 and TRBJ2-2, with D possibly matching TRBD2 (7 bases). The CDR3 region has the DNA TGTGCCAGCAGCTTGGGCCCGGGGGGCAACACCGGGGAGCTGTTTTTT. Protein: CASSLGPGGNTGELFF.